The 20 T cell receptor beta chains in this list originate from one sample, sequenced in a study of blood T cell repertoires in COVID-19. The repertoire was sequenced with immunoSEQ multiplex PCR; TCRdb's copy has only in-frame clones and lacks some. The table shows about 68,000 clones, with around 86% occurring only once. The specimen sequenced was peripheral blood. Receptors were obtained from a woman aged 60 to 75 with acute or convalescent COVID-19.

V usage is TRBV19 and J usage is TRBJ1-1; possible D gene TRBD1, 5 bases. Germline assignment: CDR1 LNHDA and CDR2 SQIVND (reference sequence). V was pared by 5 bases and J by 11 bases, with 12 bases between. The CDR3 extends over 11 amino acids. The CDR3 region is CASSRDLGAFF. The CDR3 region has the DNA TGTGCCAGTAGTCGGGACTTGGGGGCTTTCTTT.

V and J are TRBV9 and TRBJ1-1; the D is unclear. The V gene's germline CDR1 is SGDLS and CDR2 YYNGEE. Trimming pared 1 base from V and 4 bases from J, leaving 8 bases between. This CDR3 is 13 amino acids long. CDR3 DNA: TGTGCCAGCAGCGTAAAGGCAGGCACTGAAGCTTTCTTT. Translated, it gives CASSVKAGTEAFF.

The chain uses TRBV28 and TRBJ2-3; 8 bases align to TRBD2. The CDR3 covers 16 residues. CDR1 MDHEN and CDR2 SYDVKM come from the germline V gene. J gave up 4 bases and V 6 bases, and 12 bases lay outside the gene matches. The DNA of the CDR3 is TGTGCCAGCAGCCGTAGCGGCGGGAGGAGTGCAGATACGCAGTATTTT. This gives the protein CASSRSGGRSADTQYF.

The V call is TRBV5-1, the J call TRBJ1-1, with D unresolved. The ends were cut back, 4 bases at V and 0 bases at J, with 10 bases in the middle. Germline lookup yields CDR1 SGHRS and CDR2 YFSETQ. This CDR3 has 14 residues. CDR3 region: CASSPSSVNTEAFF. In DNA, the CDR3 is TGCGCCAGCAGCCCATCGTCAGTGAACACTGAAGCTTTCTTT.

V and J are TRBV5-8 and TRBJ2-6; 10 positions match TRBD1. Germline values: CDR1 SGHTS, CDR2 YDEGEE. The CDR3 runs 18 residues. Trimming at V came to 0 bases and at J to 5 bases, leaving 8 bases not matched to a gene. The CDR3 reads CASSLDGTGVYRANVLTF. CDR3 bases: TGTGCCAGCAGCTTGGACGGGACAGGGGTGTATCGGGCCAACGTCCTGACTTTC. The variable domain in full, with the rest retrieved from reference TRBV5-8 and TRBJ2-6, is EAGVTQSPTHLIKTRGQQATLRCSPISGHTSVYWYQQALGLGLQFLLWYDEGEERNRGNFPPRFSGRQFPNYSSELNVNALELEDSALYLCASSLDGTGVYRANVLTFGAGSRLTVL.

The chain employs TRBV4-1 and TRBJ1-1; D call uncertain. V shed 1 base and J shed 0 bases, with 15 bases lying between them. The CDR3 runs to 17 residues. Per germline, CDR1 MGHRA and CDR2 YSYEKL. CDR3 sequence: CASSQVEQGVMNTEAFF. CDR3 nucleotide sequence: TGCGCCAGCAGCCAAGTTGAACAAGGAGTGATGAACACTGAAGCTTTCTTT.

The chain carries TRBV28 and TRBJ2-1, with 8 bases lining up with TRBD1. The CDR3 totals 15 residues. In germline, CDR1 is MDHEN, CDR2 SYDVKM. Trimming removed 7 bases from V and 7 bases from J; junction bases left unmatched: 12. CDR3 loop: CASIQLGQGANEQFF. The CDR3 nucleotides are TGTGCCAGCATACAGCTGGGGCAGGGGGCGAATGAGCAGTTCTTC.

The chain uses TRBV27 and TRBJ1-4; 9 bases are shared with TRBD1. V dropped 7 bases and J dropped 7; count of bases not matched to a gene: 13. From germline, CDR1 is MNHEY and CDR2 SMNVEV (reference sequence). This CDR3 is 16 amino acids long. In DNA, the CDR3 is TGTGCCAGCACCACACACGCCGGGACAGGGCGTGAAAAACTGTTTTTT. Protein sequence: CASTTHAGTGREKLFF.

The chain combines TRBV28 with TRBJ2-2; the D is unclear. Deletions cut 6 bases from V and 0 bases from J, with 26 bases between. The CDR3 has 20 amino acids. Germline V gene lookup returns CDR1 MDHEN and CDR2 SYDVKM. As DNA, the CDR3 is TGTGCCAGCAGGTTCCGGCAACTGCGGTCCATAGGTGCGAACACCGGGGAGCTGTTTTTT. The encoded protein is CASRFRQLRSIGANTGELFF.

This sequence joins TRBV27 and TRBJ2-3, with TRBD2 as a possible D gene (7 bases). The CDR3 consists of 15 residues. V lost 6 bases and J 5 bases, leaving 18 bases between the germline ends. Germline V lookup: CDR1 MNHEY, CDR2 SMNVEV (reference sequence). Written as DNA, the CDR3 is TGTGCCAGCAGAATGGGGGCACTAGCGCAAGATACGCAGTATTTT. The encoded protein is CASRMGALAQDTQYF.

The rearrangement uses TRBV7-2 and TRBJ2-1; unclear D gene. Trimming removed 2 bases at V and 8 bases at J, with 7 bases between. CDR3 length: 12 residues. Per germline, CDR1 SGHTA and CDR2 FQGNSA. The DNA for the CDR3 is TGTGCCAGCAGCTTAATCTTAGATGAGCAGTTCTTC. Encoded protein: CASSLILDEQFF. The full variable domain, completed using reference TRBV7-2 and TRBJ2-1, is GAGVSQSPSNKVTEKGKDVELRCDPISGHTALYWYRQSLGQGLEFLIYFQGNSAPDKSGLPSDRFSAERTGGSVSTLTIQRTQQEDSAVYLCASSLILDEQFFGPGTRLTVL.

The chain's CDR3 is CASSQRQGRVGYTF. The CDR3 DNA sequence: TGTGCCAGCAGCCAAAGACAGGGTCGAGTCGGCTACACCTTC. The V gene is TRBV5-4, the J gene TRBJ1-2, with 7 bases fitting TRBD1. CDR3 length: 14 residues. The trim removed 4 bases at V and 8 bases at J, leaving 11 bases unmatched. The germline V gene has CDR1 SGHNT and CDR2 YYREEE (reference sequence).

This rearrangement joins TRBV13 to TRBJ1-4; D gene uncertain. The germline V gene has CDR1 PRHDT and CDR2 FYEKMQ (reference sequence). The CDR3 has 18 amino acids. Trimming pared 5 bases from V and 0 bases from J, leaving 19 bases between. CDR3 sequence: CASSHLTLSGATNEKLFF. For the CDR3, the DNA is TGTGCCAGCAGCCACCTCACTCTCAGCGGAGCAACTAATGAAAAACTGTTTTTT.

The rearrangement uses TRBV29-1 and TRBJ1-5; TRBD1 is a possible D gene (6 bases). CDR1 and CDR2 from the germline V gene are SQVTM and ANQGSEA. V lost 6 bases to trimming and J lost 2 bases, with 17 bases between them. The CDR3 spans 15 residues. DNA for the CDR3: TGCAGCGTAAAATCCGGTTCAGGGGGCAATCAGCCCCAGCATTTT. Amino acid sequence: CSVKSGSGGNQPQHF. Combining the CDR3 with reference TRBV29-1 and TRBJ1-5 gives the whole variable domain SAVISQKPSRDICQRGTSLTIQCQVDSQVTMMFWYRQQPGQSLTLIATANQGSEATYESGFVIDKFPISRPNLTFSTLTVSNMSPEDSSIYLCSVKSGSGGNQPQHFGDGTRLSIL.

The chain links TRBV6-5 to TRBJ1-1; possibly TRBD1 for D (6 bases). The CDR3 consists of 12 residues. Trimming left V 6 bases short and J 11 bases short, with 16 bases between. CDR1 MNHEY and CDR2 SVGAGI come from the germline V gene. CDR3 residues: CASSHQGTNAFF. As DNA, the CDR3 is TGTGCCAGCAGCCATCAGGGGACGAACGCTTTCTTT.

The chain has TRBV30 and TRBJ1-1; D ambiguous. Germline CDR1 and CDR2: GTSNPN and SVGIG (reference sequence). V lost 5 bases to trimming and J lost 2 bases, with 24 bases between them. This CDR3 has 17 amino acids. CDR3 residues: CAWDTPRRRTGNTEAFF. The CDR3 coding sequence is TGTGCCTGGGATACCCCCCGGCGCCGGACGGGAAACACTGAAGCTTTCTTT.

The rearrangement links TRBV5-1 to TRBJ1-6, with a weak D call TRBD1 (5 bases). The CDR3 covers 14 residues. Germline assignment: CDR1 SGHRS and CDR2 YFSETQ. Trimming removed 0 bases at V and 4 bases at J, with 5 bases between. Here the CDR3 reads CASSLEGYNSPLHF. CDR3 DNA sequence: TGCGCCAGCAGCTTGGAGGGGTATAATTCACCCCTCCACTTT.

CDR3 sequence: CASSPGGLNTEAFF. The CDR3 DNA reads as TGTGCCAGCAGCCCAGGGGGCCTGAACACTGAAGCTTTCTTT. The chain combines TRBV11-1 with TRBJ1-1, with TRBD1 matching 8 bases. This CDR3 has 14 amino acids. The germline V gene has CDR1 SGHAT and CDR2 FQDESV (reference sequence). The junction had 2 bases not matched to a gene; V was cut back by 5 bases and J by 0 bases.

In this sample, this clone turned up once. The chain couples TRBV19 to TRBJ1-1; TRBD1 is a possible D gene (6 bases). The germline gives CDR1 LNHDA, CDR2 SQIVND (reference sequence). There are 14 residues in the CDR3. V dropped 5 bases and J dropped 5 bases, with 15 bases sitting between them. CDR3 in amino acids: CASSPRTVYTEAFF. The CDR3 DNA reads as TGTGCCAGTAGTCCGCGGACAGTATATACTGAAGCTTTCTTT. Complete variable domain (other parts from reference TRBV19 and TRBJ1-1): DGGITQSPKYLFRKEGQNVTLSCEQNLNHDAMYWYRQDPGQGLRLIYYSQIVNDFQKGDIAEGYSVSREKKESFPLTVTSAQKNPTAFYLCASSPRTVYTEAFFGQGTRLTVV.

The CDR3 coding sequence is TGTGCCAGCAGGGGACTAGCGGGAACCTCCTCCTACAATGAGCAGTTCTTC. This gives the protein CASRGLAGTSSYNEQFF. The chain uses TRBV5-6 and TRBJ2-1; 13 nucleotides align to TRBD2. The length of the CDR3 is 17 residues. J lost 0 bases, V lost 5 bases, and 5 bases had no gene match. CDR1 is SGHDT and CDR2 is YYEEEE in the germline V gene.